This T cell receptor (beta chain) was sequenced during a study of blood T cells in healthy people across ages. Study background: For every two T cells, template switching captured about one barcoded beta molecule. Study-wide results and limits: A roughly linear fall in TCR beta diversity per million T cells was seen with increasing age.

V was trimmed by 4 bases and J by 3 bases, leaving 17 bases between them. The CDR3 runs 15 residues. Germline V gene lookup returns CDR1 SGHRS and CDR2 YFSETQ. There were healthy Caucasian individuals from Russia, aged roughly 6 to 100, serving as donors. The amount of total RNA extracted per sample was at least 5.5 micrograms. In this sample, this clonotype turned up a few times. The target antigen is unknown. It was with a sample-barcoded 5' primer and a J-beta primer mix that a second PCR of about 6 to 12 cycles was run. TCRdb called the 5' RACE reads again in MiXCR, with one record for every CDR3 protein. The repertoire holds hundreds of thousands of distinct CDR3 sequences, 40% to 50% seen once, with approximately 19% in the top ten.

The chain uses TRBV5-1 and TRBJ2-7, with no clear D. Sequencing was done on a sample of blood. The sequence came from a man between 60 and 75 years old in good health. CDR3 sequence (DNA): TGCGCCAGCAGCCCTGCATCCCGAGTGGGCTACGAGCAGTACTTC. Translating it yields CASSPASRVGYEQYF.